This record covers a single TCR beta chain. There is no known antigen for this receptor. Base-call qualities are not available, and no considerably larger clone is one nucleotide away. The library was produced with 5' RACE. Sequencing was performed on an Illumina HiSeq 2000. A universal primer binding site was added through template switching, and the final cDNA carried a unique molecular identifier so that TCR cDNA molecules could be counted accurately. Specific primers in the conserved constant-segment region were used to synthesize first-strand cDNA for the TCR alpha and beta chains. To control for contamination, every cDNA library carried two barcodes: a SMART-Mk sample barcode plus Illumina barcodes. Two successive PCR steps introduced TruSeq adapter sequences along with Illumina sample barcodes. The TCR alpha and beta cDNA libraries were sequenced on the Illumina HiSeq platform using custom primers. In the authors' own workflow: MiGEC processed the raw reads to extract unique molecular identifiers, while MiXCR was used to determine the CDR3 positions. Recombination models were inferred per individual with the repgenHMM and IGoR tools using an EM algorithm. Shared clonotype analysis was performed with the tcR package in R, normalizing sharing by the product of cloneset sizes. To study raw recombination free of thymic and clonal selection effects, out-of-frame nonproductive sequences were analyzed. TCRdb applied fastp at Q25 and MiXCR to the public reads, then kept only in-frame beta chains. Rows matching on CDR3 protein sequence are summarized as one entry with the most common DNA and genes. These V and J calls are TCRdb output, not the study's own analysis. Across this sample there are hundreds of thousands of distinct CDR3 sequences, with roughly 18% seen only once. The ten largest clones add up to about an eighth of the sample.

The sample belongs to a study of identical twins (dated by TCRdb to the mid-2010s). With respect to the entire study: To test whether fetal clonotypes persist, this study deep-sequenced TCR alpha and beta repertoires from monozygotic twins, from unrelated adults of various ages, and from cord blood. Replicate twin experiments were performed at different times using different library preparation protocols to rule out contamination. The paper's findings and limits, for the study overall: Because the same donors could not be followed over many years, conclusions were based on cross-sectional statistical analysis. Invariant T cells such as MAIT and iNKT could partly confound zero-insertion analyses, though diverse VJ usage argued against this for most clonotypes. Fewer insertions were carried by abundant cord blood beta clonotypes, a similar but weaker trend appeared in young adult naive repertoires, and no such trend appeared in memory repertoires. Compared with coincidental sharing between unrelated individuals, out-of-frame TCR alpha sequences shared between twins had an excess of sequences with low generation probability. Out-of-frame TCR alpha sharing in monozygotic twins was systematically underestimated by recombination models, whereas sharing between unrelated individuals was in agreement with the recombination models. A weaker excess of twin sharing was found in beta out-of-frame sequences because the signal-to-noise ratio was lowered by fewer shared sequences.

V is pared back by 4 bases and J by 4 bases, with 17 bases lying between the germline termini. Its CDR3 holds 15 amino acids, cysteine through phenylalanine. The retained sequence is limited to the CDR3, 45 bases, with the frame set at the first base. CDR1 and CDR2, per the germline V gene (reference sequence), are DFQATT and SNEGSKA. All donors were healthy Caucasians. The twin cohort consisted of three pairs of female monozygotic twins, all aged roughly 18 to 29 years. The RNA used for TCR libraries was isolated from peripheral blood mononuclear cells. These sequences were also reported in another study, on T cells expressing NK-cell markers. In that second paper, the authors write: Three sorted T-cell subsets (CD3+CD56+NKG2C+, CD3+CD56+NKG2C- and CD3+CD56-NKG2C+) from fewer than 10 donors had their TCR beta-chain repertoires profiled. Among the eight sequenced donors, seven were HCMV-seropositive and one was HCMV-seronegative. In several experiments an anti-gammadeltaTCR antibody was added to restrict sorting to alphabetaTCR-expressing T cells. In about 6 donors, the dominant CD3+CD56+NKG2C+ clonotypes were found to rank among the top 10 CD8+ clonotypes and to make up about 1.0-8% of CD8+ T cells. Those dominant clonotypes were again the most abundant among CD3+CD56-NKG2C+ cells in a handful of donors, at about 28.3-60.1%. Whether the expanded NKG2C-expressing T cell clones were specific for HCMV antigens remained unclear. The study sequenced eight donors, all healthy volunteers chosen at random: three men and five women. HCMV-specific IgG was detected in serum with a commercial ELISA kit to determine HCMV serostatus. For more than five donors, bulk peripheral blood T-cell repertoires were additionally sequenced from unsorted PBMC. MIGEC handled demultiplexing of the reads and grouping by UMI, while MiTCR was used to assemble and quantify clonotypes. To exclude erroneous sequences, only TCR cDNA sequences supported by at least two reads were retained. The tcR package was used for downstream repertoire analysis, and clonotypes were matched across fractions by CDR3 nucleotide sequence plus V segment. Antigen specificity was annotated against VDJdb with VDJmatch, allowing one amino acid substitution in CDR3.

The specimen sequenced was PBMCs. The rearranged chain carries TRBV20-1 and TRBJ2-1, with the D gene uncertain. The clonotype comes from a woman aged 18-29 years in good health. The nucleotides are TGCAGTGCTAAGGAGCCCCGTGGAACATACAATGAGCAGTTCTTC. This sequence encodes CSAKEPRGTYNEQFF.